Following are 15 T cell receptor beta chains from one sample sequenced in a study of blood T cells in healthy people across ages. PCR was performed a second time for about 7 to 11 cycles using a sample-barcoded 5' primer and a J-beta primer mix. Each CDR3 protein gets one entry after TCRdb re-called the 5' RACE reads with MiXCR. Among hundreds of thousands of distinct CDR3 sequences listed, about 51% were seen once. The sequenced sample consisted of blood. The receptors come from an elderly woman in good health.

This clonotype was seen ten or more times. The chain employs TRBV9 and TRBJ2-3, with D maybe TRBD2 (5 bases). V was pared by 7 bases and J by 2 bases, with 14 bases between. This CDR3 spans 14 amino acids. Per germline, CDR1 SGDLS and CDR2 YYNGEE. CDR3: CASGKTEATDTQYF. The CDR3 nucleotides read TGTGCCAGCGGGAAGACGGAGGCCACAGATACGCAGTATTTT.

Ten or more counts support this clonotype. The chain carries TRBV20-1 and TRBJ2-1, with D perhaps TRBD2 (7 bases). This CDR3 is built from 17 residues. Germline V gene data show CDR1 as DFQATT and CDR2 as SNEGSKA (reference sequence). V dropped 0 bases and J dropped 7 bases, with 22 bases sitting between them. CDR3 protein: CSARDSLGGGGRNEQFF. The CDR3 DNA follows: TGCAGTGCTAGAGATAGTTTGGGAGGGGGAGGGAGGAATGAGCAGTTCTTC.

This clonotype was seen a few times. The chain uses TRBV6-2 or TRBV6-3 and TRBJ2-7, with D maybe TRBD2 (5 bases). Germline CDR1 is MNHEY and CDR2 is SVGEGT. Trimming left V 5 bases short and J 0 bases short, with 11 bases between. This CDR3 comprises 14 residues. The CDR3 here is CASSDLAGSYEQYF. CDR3 in DNA: TGTGCCAGCAGTGACCTCGCGGGCTCCTACGAGCAGTACTTC.

On this clonotype: Being one base from a much bigger clone, this may be a read error. The chain employs TRBV5-1 and TRBJ2-1; D is unclear. CDR3 length equals 14 residues. CDR1 and CDR2 (germline): SGHRS, YFSETQ. The V gene lost 4 bases and the J gene lost 7 bases, with 15 bases spanning the gap. CDR3 DNA: TGCGCCAGCAGCGTGTTGGTGCGTGAGAATGAGCAGTTCTTC. It is translated as CASSVLVRENEQFF.

The J gene is TRBJ1-3, the V gene TRBV3-1, with unresolved D. The V and J ends lost 2 bases and 1 base respectively, with 9 bases between them. Germline CDR1 and CDR2: LGHDT and YNNKEL (reference sequence). This CDR3 contains 15 residues. The CDR3 DNA reads as TGTGCCAGCAGCCAACGGTCGGGGTCTGGAAACACCATATATTTT. This translates into CASSQRSGSGNTIYF.

The V call is TRBV10-2, the J call TRBJ2-3; 7 bases match TRBD2. The trim removed 7 bases at V and 5 bases at J, leaving 9 bases unmatched. Germline CDR1 and CDR2: WSHSY and SAAADI. The CDR3 loop spans 14 amino acids. The CDR3 DNA sequence: TGCGCCAGCATGGAGGGAGGGCCGGGAGATACGCAGTATTTT. Protein product: CASMEGGPGDTQYF.

This clonotype was observed at least ten times. This chain connects TRBV28 to TRBJ2-4; D may be TRBD2 (6 bases). V lost 2 bases and J lost 8, with 22 bases in between. This CDR3 region has 17 residues. Germline CDR1 and CDR2: MDHEN and SYDVKM. CDR3: CASSLEGYMGGSDIQYF. The CDR3, as DNA: TGTGCCAGCAGTTTAGAAGGGTATATGGGGGGTTCTGACATTCAGTACTTC.

The chain is built from TRBV18 and TRBJ2-3; TRBD2 matches at 12 bases. The length of the CDR3 is 15 residues. Looked up from germline, CDR1 is KGHSH and CDR2 is LQKENI. Losses at the gene ends were 6 bases for V and 6 bases for J; bases not matched to a gene: 7. The chain's CDR3 is CASSTTSGGPDTQYF. CDR3 coding DNA: TGTGCCAGCTCCACGACTAGCGGGGGTCCCGATACGCAGTATTTT.

This chain uses TRBV7-2 with TRBJ2-1; D is perhaps TRBD2 (6 bases). Deletions cut 0 bases from V and 15 bases from J, with 12 bases between. Looked up from germline, CDR1 is SGHTA and CDR2 is FQGNSA. The CDR3 consists of 12 residues. The DNA of the CDR3 is TGTGCCAGCAGCTTAGCCGGAGGGCTCAGGTTCTTC. Encoded protein: CASSLAGGLRFF.

This clonotype showed up just a few times. A read error may explain this, as a much larger clone is one base away. The V gene is TRBV28, the J gene TRBJ2-7; D not certain. V was cut by 4 bases and J by 7 bases, with 11 bases left in between. This CDR3 is 12 amino acids long. Germline V CDR1 and CDR2: MDHEN, SYDVKM. The CDR3 DNA is TGTGCCAGCAGTTCCCTCTGGAATGAGCAGTACTTC. Its translation is CASSSLWNEQYF.

The sample holds one count of this clonotype. The chain has TRBV5-1 and TRBJ2-3; 9 nucleotides match TRBD1. Per germline, CDR1 SGHRS and CDR2 YFSETQ. The CDR3 totals 15 residues. With 8 bases clipped from V and 0 bases from J, the junction kept 7 bases outside the gene matches. CDR3 in DNA: TGCGCCAGTAACGGACAGGGGTCTAGCACAGATACGCAGTATTTT. It is translated as CASNGQGSSTDTQYF. Based on the CDR3 plus reference TRBV5-1 and TRBJ2-3, the full variable domain is KAGVTQTPRYLIKTRGQQVTLSCSPISGHRSVSWYQQTPGQGLQFLFEYFSETQRNKGNFPGRFSGRQFSNSRSEMNVSTLELGDSALYLCASNGQGSSTDTQYFGPGTRLTVL.

The gene calls are TRBV28 and TRBJ1-2; D may be TRBD1 (6 bases). V shed 6 bases and J shed 4 bases, with 15 bases lying between them. The V gene's germline CDR1 is MDHEN and CDR2 SYDVKM. The CDR3 runs 14 residues. The CDR3 bases are TGTGCCAGCAGAATCCGGACAGCTACCTATGGCTACACCTTC. This sequence encodes CASRIRTATYGYTF.

This clonotype was counted ten times or more. CDR3 residues: CASSLTAGGLDTQYF. As DNA, the CDR3 is TGTGCCAGCAGCTTAACAGCGGGGGGTCTCGATACGCAGTATTTT. The chain recombines TRBV7-3 with TRBJ2-3; TRBD2 matches 9 bases. Germline CDR1 reads SGHTA; CDR2 reads FQGTGA. With V trimmed by 0 bases and J by 6 bases, 4 bases remained unmatched. The CDR3 covers 15 residues.

V gene TRBV3-1 combines with J gene TRBJ2-5; either TRBD1 or TRBD2 may fit D (5 bases each). The length of the CDR3 is 15 residues. In germline, CDR1 is LGHDT, CDR2 YNNKEL (reference sequence). The V and J ends lost 1 base and 4 bases respectively, with 13 bases between them. CDR3 sequence reads: CASSQGPGDPETQYF. The CDR3 nucleotides are TGTGCCAGCAGCCAAGGGCCCGGGGACCCAGAGACCCAGTACTTC.

This clonotype was seen ten or more times. The chain joins TRBV10-3 to TRBJ1-1; no clear D gene. The CDR3 sequence is 15 residues long. The ends were cut back, 0 bases at V and 3 bases at J, with 11 bases in the middle. The V gene's germline CDR1 is ENHRY and CDR2 SYGVKD. The CDR3 nucleotides are TGTGCCATCAGTGAGTCCCCCGGTGGTGACACTGAAGCTTTCTTT. Residues: CAISESPGGDTEAFF.